These 16 T cell receptor beta chains were all obtained from the same sample, sequenced in a study of TIL therapy for anti-PD-1-resistant metastatic lung cancer. This was the immunoSEQ v3 assay. The repertoire was sequenced with immunoSEQ multiplex PCR; TCRdb's copy has only in-frame clones and lacks some. The sample holds 9,500 to 15,000 clones; around 80% are singletons and the top ten take about 9.5%. This sample's time point: pre-treatment sample, taken before nivolumab and TIL therapy. Sequencing was performed on blood, taken at baseline. These receptors all stem from a person aged 25-85 years with non-small cell lung cancer.

The chain carries TRBV9 and TRBJ2-7, with D uncertain. Trimming removed 0 bases from V and 6 bases from J, with 10 bases in between. CDR1 is SGDLS and CDR2 is YYNGEE in the germline V gene. This CDR3 comprises 13 residues. In DNA, the CDR3 is TGTGCCAGCAGCGTAGAGTGGCAGAGCGAGCAGTACTTC. It specifies CASSVEWQSEQYF.

The chain employs TRBV7-9 and TRBJ1-2; no reliable D call. This CDR3 region has 13 residues. The V gene lost 4 bases and the J gene lost 7 bases, with 13 bases spanning the gap. CDR1 is SEHNR, CDR2 FQNEAQ, per germline (reference sequence). In nucleotides, the CDR3 is TGTGCCAGCAGCTCTCAAGGGTATTCTGGCTACACCTTC. This sequence encodes CASSSQGYSGYTF.

This rearrangement joins TRBV7-3 to TRBJ2-4; the D gene is possibly TRBD2 (6 bases). The CDR3 is 15 amino acids. Germline CDR1 reads SGHTA; CDR2 reads FQGTGA. V was trimmed by 5 bases and J by 5 bases, leaving 16 bases between them. The CDR3 region is CASSPGLGGQNIQYF. CDR3 nucleotides: TGTGCCAGCAGCCCGGGACTCGGGGGACAAAACATTCAGTACTTC.

V gene TRBV7-8 combines with J gene TRBJ2-3, with D possibly being TRBD2 (6 bases). In germline, CDR1 is SGHVS, CDR2 FQNEAQ. The CDR3 totals 17 residues. V lost 1 base, J lost 4 bases, and 18 bases lay in between. The CDR3 sequence is CASSLVRGSRRADTQYF. DNA for the CDR3: TGTGCCAGCAGCTTAGTTCGGGGGAGTAGGAGGGCAGATACGCAGTATTTT.

The chain couples TRBV30 to TRBJ1-1, with 7 bases identical to TRBD1. This CDR3 region has 13 residues. Germline V lookup: CDR1 GTSNPN, CDR2 SVGIG (reference sequence). Losses at the gene ends were 4 bases for V and 9 bases for J; bases not matched to a gene: 11. This CDR3 reads CAWKGQLAGKAFF. In DNA form, the CDR3 reads TGTGCCTGGAAGGGACAGTTAGCAGGGAAAGCTTTCTTT.

The chain combines TRBV10-3 with TRBJ2-7, with 7 positions matching TRBD2. Germline CDR1 and CDR2: ENHRY and SYGVKD. This CDR3 comprises 14 residues. V lost 8 bases and J lost 0; bases outside the gene matches: 7. This CDR3 reads CAIGGTIISYEQYF. CDR3 DNA sequence: TGTGCCATCGGCGGGACTATCATCTCCTACGAGCAGTACTTC.

The chain is built from TRBV12-1 and TRBJ2-7. TRBV12-1 is noted as a pseudogene. The CDR3 extends over 10 amino acids. The CDR3 DNA reads TGTGCCAGCATACCCTACGAGCAGTACTTC. Translating gives CASIPYEQYF.

V gene TRBV10-3 combines with J gene TRBJ1-1, with a tentative D call TRBD1 (6 bases). The CDR3 length is 15 residues. Trimming left V 4 bases short and J 1 base short, with 13 bases between. The germline V gene has CDR1 ENHRY and CDR2 SYGVKD. The CDR3 loop is CAISVRGSGNTEAFF. As DNA, the CDR3 is TGTGCCATCAGTGTCAGGGGCTCGGGGAACACTGAAGCTTTCTTT.

The chain joins TRBV7-9 to TRBJ2-1; the match to TRBD2 covers 10 bases. The trim removed 5 bases at V and 10 bases at J, leaving 11 bases unmatched. Per germline, CDR1 SEHNR and CDR2 FQNEAQ (reference sequence). The CDR3 spans 15 residues. The CDR3 spells CASSTTRTSGLEQFF. The CDR3 region has the DNA TGTGCCAGCAGCACAACCCGGACTAGCGGCCTGGAGCAGTTCTTC.

This chain's CDR3 is CASSLASGGTDTQYF. Written as DNA, the CDR3 is TGTGCCAGCAGCTTAGCTAGCGGGGGCACAGATACGCAGTATTTT. The rearrangement uses TRBV7-6 and TRBJ2-3; 8 positions match TRBD2. This CDR3 spans 15 amino acids. After removal of 0 bases from V and 1 base from J, the junction contained 0 bases not matched to a gene. Germline V gene sequence: CDR1 SGHVS, CDR2 FNYEAQ. Supplemented by reference TRBV7-6 and TRBJ2-3, the full variable domain reads GAGVSQSPRYKVTKRGQDVALRCDPISGHVSLYWYRQALGQGPEFLTYFNYEAQQDKSGLPNDRFSAERPEGSISTLTIQRTEQRDSAMYRCASSLASGGTDTQYFGPGTRLTVL.

The chain carries TRBV18 and TRBJ1-5; 7 bases align to TRBD1. Germline V gene lookup returns CDR1 KGHSH and CDR2 LQKENI. With 3 bases clipped from V and 6 bases from J, the junction kept 8 bases outside the gene matches. This CDR3 is built from 15 residues. CDR3 amino acids: CASSPSTGYGQPQHF. The CDR3 DNA follows: TGTGCCAGCTCACCTTCGACAGGGTACGGTCAGCCCCAGCATTTT.

The chain has TRBV10-2 and TRBJ2-3; D remains unclear. CDR1 is WSHSY and CDR2 is SAAADI in the germline V gene. The CDR3 is made up of 14 amino acids. The ends were cut back, 9 bases at V and 0 bases at J, with 13 bases in the middle. The CDR3 reads CASNAAASTDTQYF. CDR3 DNA: TGCGCCAGTAATGCGGCGGCTAGCACAGATACGCAGTATTTT.

The chain joins TRBV19 to TRBJ2-7; TRBD1 aligns across 8 bases. Trimming removed 4 bases from V and 5 bases from J; junction bases left unmatched: 10. Germline lookup yields CDR1 LNHDA and CDR2 SQIVND (reference sequence). The CDR3 runs 15 residues. The CDR3 is CASSTYLQTGDEQYF. DNA for the CDR3: TGTGCCAGTAGTACCTACCTCCAGACAGGGGACGAGCAGTACTTC.

The chain combines TRBV19 with TRBJ1-2, with 9 positions matching TRBD1. Unmatched junction bases numbered 5, after V lost 5 bases and J lost 1 base. CDR1 and CDR2 from the germline V gene are LNHDA and SQIVND (reference sequence). CDR3 length equals 15 residues. The CDR3 sequence is CASSATGGINYGYTF. For the CDR3, the DNA is TGTGCCAGTAGTGCAACAGGGGGCATTAACTATGGCTACACCTTC. The full variable domain, rest sourced from reference TRBV19 and TRBJ1-2, is DGGITQSPKYLFRKEGQNVTLSCEQNLNHDAMYWYRQDPGQGLRLIYYSQIVNDFQKGDIAEGYSVSREKKESFPLTVTSAQKNPTAFYLCASSATGGINYGYTFGSGTRLTVV.

V gene TRBV28 combines with J gene TRBJ2-3; maybe TRBD1 (6 bases). Trimming left V 2 bases short and J 0 bases short, with 9 bases between. The CDR3 covers 15 residues. In germline, CDR1 is MDHEN, CDR2 SYDVKM. The CDR3 sequence is CASSLRTESTDTQYF. The CDR3 nucleotides are TGTGCCAGCAGTTTAAGGACAGAGAGCACAGATACGCAGTATTTT.

The chain has TRBV11-2 and TRBJ1-1, with D possibly being TRBD1 (6 bases). This CDR3 region has 11 residues. Germline loops: CDR1 SGHAT, CDR2 FQNNGV. V lost 3 bases to trimming and J lost 9 bases, with 8 bases between them. CDR3 in DNA: TGTGCCAGCAGCTTCGGACAGAAAGCTTTCTTT. This sequence encodes CASSFGQKAFF.